This entry lists 24 T cell receptor beta chains sequenced from one sample in a study of control samples from healthy donors and cancer patients. TCRdb's table, derived via immunoSEQ multiplex PCR, lists solely in-frame clones and lacks some. The sample has approximately 70,000 clones, roughly 87% seen once. Specimen: blood. All receptors derive from a woman aged 45-65 years in good health.

The chain is built from TRBV10-3 and TRBJ2-2, with D tentatively TRBD2 (5 bases). CDR1 is ENHRY, CDR2 SYGVKD, per germline. CDR3 length: 17 amino acids. Trimming pared 3 bases from V and 4 bases from J, leaving 18 bases between. In DNA form, the CDR3 reads TGTGCCATCAGTGACGCGGCAGGTGGAGGCCCCACCGGGGAGCTGTTTTTT. This codes for CAISDAAGGGPTGELFF.

The chain employs TRBV27 and TRBJ2-7, with D hard to call. Trimming took off 5 bases at V and 4 bases at J, with 15 bases between the two ends. This CDR3 is 14 amino acids long. Germline values: CDR1 MNHEY, CDR2 SMNVEV (reference sequence). The CDR3 nucleotides are TGTGCCAGCAGTCCAAACCCGGAAGGGTACGAGCAGTACTTC. Its protein is CASSPNPEGYEQYF.

This clone was counted between two and nine times. The V call is TRBV7-3, the J call TRBJ1-1; D gene ambiguous. The CDR3 runs 14 residues. Germline V lookup: CDR1 SGHTA, CDR2 FQGTGA. V was cut by 5 bases and J by 6 bases, with 16 bases left in between. For the CDR3, the DNA is TGTGCCAGCAGCCCCGGGGTAGGGATCTCTGAAGCTTTCTTT. Its translation: CASSPGVGISEAFF.

The rearrangement links TRBV20-1 to TRBJ2-1, with D tentatively TRBD2 (6 bases). In germline, CDR1 is DFQATT, CDR2 SNEGSKA (reference sequence). The CDR3 contains 14 residues. V dropped 3 bases and J dropped 9 bases, with 18 bases sitting between them. The CDR3 is CSASRLASSAEQFF. In nucleotides, the CDR3 is TGCAGTGCTAGTAGGCTAGCGTCGAGTGCTGAGCAGTTCTTC.

This sequence joins TRBV2 and TRBJ2-3; 11 bases align to TRBD2. Trimming cost V 7 bases and J 0 bases; bases outside gene matches: 3. The V gene's germline CDR1 is SNHLY and CDR2 FYNNEI. The CDR3 has 15 amino acids. In nucleotides, the CDR3 is TGTGCCAGCAAGAGACTAGCGGGAAGCACAGATACGCAGTATTTT. It specifies CASKRLAGSTDTQYF.

This chain uses TRBV27 with TRBJ2-3; 8 nucleotides match TRBD2. CDR1 and CDR2 (germline): MNHEY, SMNVEV (reference sequence). V was clipped by 7 bases and J by 0 bases; unmatched bases: 6. CDR3 size: 15 residues. The CDR3 region has the DNA TGTGCCAGCACCCTAAGCGGGAGTAGCACAGATACGCAGTATTTT. Its protein is CASTLSGSSTDTQYF.

The chain has TRBV18 and TRBJ2-3; 9 nucleotides line up with TRBD2. V shed 4 bases, J shed 1 base, and the junction held 3 bases outside the gene matches. This CDR3 comprises 15 residues. The germline gives CDR1 KGHSH, CDR2 LQKENI. CDR3 DNA: TGTGCCAGCTCACGGACTAGCGTACGCACAGATACGCAGTATTTT. This encodes CASSRTSVRTDTQYF.

V gene TRBV5-1 combines with J gene TRBJ1-1, with unresolved D. V gave up 2 bases and J gave up 3 bases, with 11 bases separating them. The CDR3 extends over 14 amino acids. Germline V gives CDR1 SGHRS, CDR2 YFSETQ. The CDR3 DNA follows: TGCGCCAGCAGCTTAGGTGGTTGGGACACTGAAGCTTTCTTT. Its protein product is CASSLGGWDTEAFF.

This chain uses TRBV11-1 with TRBJ1-1; maybe TRBD1 (5 bases). Germline V gene data show CDR1 as SGHAT and CDR2 as FQDESV (reference sequence). The CDR3 length is 14 residues. Trimming shortened V by 1 base and J by 5 bases, and 11 bases separated the two germline ends. The CDR3 nucleotides are TGTGCCAGCAGCTTAGAAGAAGGGGTAACTGAAGCTTTCTTT. Translated, it gives CASSLEEGVTEAFF.

The gene calls are TRBV4-2 and TRBJ1-4; 10 bases are shared with TRBD1. Germline CDR1 LGHNA, CDR2 YNFKEQ. CDR3 length: 16 residues. V dropped 1 base and J dropped 6; count of bases not matched to a gene: 5. CDR3 in amino acids: CASSQGSGTGDEKLFF. The CDR3 DNA reads as TGTGCCAGCAGCCAAGGCTCCGGGACAGGGGATGAAAAACTGTTTTTT.

This clone has just a few counts. This rearrangement joins TRBV7-8 to TRBJ2-7, with TRBD2 matching 13 bases. This CDR3 spans 16 amino acids. Germline values: CDR1 SGHVS, CDR2 FQNEAQ. V was clipped by 3 bases and J by 4 bases; unmatched bases: 6. The CDR3 sequence is CASSFGLAGDAYEQYF. The DNA of the CDR3 is TGTGCCAGCAGCTTCGGACTAGCGGGAGATGCGTACGAGCAGTACTTC. Filled out from reference TRBV7-8 and TRBJ2-7, the complete variable domain reads GAGVSQSPRYKVAKRGQDVALRCDPISGHVSLFWYQQALGQGPEFLTYFQNEAQLDKSGLPSDRFFAERPEGSVSTLKIQRTQQEDSAVYLCASSFGLAGDAYEQYFGPGTRLTVT.

The J gene is TRBJ2-1, the V gene TRBV11-3, with 10 bases identical to TRBD1. Germline V gene data show CDR1 as SGHNT and CDR2 as YENEEA. V lost 3 bases to trimming and J lost 4 bases; unmatched junction nucleotides: 3. This CDR3 has 15 residues. The DNA of the CDR3 is TGTGCCAGCAGCTTCGGGACAGGGGCGTACAATGAGCAGTTCTTC. Translation gives CASSFGTGAYNEQFF.

The gene calls are TRBV3-1 (or the pseudogene TRBV3-2) and TRBJ1-2, with 7 nucleotides matching TRBD1. Trimming at V came to 1 base and at J to 4 bases, leaving 3 bases not matched to a gene. The CDR3 loop spans 14 amino acids. CDR1 and CDR2 from the germline V gene are LGHDT and YNNKEL (reference sequence). CDR3 sequence (DNA): TGTGCCAGCAGCCAAGGGCAGGGGGTCTATGGCTACACCTTC. Its translation: CASSQGQGVYGYTF.

The chain has TRBV20-1 and TRBJ1-1; tentatively, D is TRBD1 (5 bases). Germline loops: CDR1 DFQATT, CDR2 SNEGSKA (reference sequence). The CDR3 has 11 amino acids. The CDR3 loop reads CRPDSSTEAFF. CDR3 nucleotides: TGCCGTCCAGACAGCAGCACTGAAGCTTTCTTT.

The rearrangement links TRBV12-3 or TRBV12-4 to TRBJ2-1; no reliable D call. CDR3 length: 12 residues. Trimming left V 2 bases short and J 9 bases short, with 8 bases between. The CDR3 DNA sequence: TGTGCCAGCAGTTTAACGTGGGGTGAGCAGTTCTTC. Its translation: CASSLTWGEQFF.

The genes are TRBV7-9 and TRBJ2-1; 9 bases map to TRBD1. Germline V gene lookup returns CDR1 SEHNR and CDR2 FQNEAQ (reference sequence). V lost 2 bases and J lost 6; bases outside the gene matches: 5. The CDR3 loop spans 15 amino acids. CDR3 sequence: CASSLIRQGGNEQFF. As DNA, the CDR3 is TGTGCCAGCAGCTTAATAAGACAGGGGGGCAATGAGCAGTTCTTC.

This chain joins TRBV7-9 and TRBJ2-1; tentatively, D is TRBD2 (6 bases). The CDR3 spans 16 residues. V was cut by 7 bases and J by 3 bases, with 19 bases left in between. CDR1 is SEHNR, CDR2 FQNEAQ, per germline (reference sequence). The CDR3 region is CASNPPGLNIYNEQFF. The CDR3 DNA reads TGTGCCAGCAACCCACCGGGACTCAATATCTACAATGAGCAGTTCTTC.

This clone has only one observation. V is TRBV30 and J is TRBJ1-4, with 8 bases aligning to TRBD1. The CDR3 length is 13 residues. In germline, CDR1 is GTSNPN, CDR2 SVGIG (reference sequence). After removal of 2 bases from V and 8 bases from J, the junction contained 4 bases not matched to a gene. In DNA form, the CDR3 reads TGTGCCTGGAGTCAACAGGGGGGCGAAAAACTGTTTTTT. Translation: CAWSQQGGEKLFF.

This clone was seen once. V gene TRBV5-1 combines with J gene TRBJ1-3, with unresolved D. The CDR3 runs to 15 residues. Trimming removed 4 bases from V and 1 base from J, with 12 bases in between. CDR1 and CDR2 (germline): SGHRS, YFSETQ. CDR3: CASSPRLFSGNTIYF. In DNA form, the CDR3 reads TGCGCCAGCAGCCCCAGGCTTTTTTCTGGAAACACCATATATTTT.

V and J are TRBV7-2 and TRBJ2-7, with 8 bases aligning to TRBD2. Germline V gene data show CDR1 as SGHTA and CDR2 as FQGNSA. The CDR3 extends over 15 amino acids. After removal of 4 bases from V and 4 bases from J, the junction contained 9 bases not matched to a gene. CDR3 sequence reads: CASSSGVAGKYEQYF. DNA of the CDR3: TGTGCCAGCAGCTCAGGGGTAGCGGGAAAGTACGAGCAGTACTTC.

This chain links TRBV7-3 with TRBJ1-2; D ambiguous. The CDR3 loop spans 13 amino acids. With 2 bases removed from V and 6 bases from J, the gap between germline ends came to 10 bases. Germline CDR1 and CDR2: SGHTA and FQGTGA. As DNA, the CDR3 is TGTGCCAGCAGCTTAGATGAAGGACATGGCTACACCTTC. Translation gives CASSLDEGHGYTF.

The chain is built from TRBV7-9 and TRBJ2-1; TRBD1 matches 11 bases. V lost 6 bases, J lost 8 bases, and 18 bases stayed unmatched. CDR1 is SEHNR, CDR2 FQNEAQ, per germline (reference sequence). CDR3 length equals 18 residues. CDR3 sequence: CASSSGGFGTGGVDEQFF. DNA for the CDR3: TGTGCCAGCAGTTCCGGAGGGTTTGGGACAGGGGGTGTAGATGAGCAGTTCTTC.

This clone was seen more than once but under ten times. The rearrangement joins TRBV4-1 to TRBJ1-6; no reliable D call. The CDR3 has 15 residues. CDR1 is MGHRA and CDR2 is YSYEKL in the germline V gene. V was trimmed by 0 bases and J by 10 bases, leaving 13 bases between them. This CDR3 reads CASSQEGVAGSPLHF. In DNA, the CDR3 is TGCGCCAGCAGCCAAGAGGGAGTGGCGGGATCACCCCTCCACTTT.

V and J are TRBV6-6 and TRBJ1-2, with unresolved D. CDR3 length: 14 amino acids. The germline V gene encodes CDR1 MNHNY and CDR2 SVGAGI (reference sequence). Between the trimmed V and J ends, which lost 4 bases and 6 bases, there was a span of 15 bases. The CDR3 sequence: CASSLSGVGDGYTF. Here the CDR3 DNA reads TGTGCCAGCAGTTTAAGTGGGGTGGGCGATGGCTACACCTTC.